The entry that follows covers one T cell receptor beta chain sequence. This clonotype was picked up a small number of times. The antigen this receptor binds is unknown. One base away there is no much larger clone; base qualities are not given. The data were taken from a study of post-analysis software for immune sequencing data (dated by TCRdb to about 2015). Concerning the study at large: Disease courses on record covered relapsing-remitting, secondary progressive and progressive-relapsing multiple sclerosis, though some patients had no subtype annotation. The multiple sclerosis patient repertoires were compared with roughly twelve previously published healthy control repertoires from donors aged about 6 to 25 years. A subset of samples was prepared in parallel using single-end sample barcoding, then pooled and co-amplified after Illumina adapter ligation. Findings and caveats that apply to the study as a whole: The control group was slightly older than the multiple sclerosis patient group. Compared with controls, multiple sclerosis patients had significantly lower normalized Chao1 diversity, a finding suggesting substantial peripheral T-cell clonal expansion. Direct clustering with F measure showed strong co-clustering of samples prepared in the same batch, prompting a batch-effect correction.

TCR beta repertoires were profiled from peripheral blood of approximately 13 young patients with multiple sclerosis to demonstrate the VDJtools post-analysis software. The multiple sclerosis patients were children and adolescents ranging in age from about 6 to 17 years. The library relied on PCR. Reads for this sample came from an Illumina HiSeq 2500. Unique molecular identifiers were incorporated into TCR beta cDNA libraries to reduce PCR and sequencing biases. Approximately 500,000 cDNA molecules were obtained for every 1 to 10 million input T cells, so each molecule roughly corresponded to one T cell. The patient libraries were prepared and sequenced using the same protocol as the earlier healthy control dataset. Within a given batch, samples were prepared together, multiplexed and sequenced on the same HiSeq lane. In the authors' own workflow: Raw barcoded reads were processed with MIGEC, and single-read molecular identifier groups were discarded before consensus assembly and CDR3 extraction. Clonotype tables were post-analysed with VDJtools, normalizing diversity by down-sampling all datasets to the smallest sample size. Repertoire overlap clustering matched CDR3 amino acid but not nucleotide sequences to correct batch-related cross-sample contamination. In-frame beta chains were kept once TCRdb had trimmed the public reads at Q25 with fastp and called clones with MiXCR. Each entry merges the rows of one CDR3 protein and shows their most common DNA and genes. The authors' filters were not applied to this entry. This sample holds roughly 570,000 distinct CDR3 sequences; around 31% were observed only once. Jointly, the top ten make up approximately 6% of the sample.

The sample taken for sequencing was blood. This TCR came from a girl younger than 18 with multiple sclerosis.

The CDR3 loop reads CSARWLAKNIQYF. The nucleotide sequence reads TGCAGTGCTAGATGGCTAGCCAAAAACATTCAGTACTTC. The receptor chain draws on TRBV20-1 and TRBJ2-4, with the D gene not confidently named. The germline V gene (reference sequence) yields DFQATT for CDR1 and SNEGSKA for CDR2. Trimming costs V 2 bases and J 0 bases, and their ends lie 5 bases apart. The CDR3 sequence holds 13 residues, the cysteine and phenylalanine included. Only the CDR3 region is kept as DNA, spanning 39 bases read in frame from base 1.